Shown below are 7 T cell receptor beta chains from a single sample sequenced in a study of T cell responses to AZD1222 COVID-19 vaccine (dated by TCRdb to the early 2020s). This specimen's time point label, per the study, means: baseline before first vaccination. The method behind the library was the immunoSEQ multiplex PCR assay. TCRdb stores this immuneACCESS table with in-frame sequences only. Part of the clones is absent; in the studies checked, under half of the shortfall reflects unresolved V genes, and no reason is known for the rest. The sample data list 140,000 or so clones, and over 85% of these were observed just once. The ten top clones hold around 1.7% of the sample. The specimen was peripheral blood, collected on day 0 of AZD1222 vaccination. The receptor set was obtained from an adult in good health.

The CDR3 DNA is TGCGCCAGCAGCTTGGACGGTATTAGGGGGAATTCACCCCTCCACTTT. It is translated as CASSLDGIRGNSPLHF. The genes are TRBV5-1 and TRBJ1-6, with a weak D call TRBD1 (6 bases). Trimming took 0 bases from V and 7 from J, leaving 14 bases between them. Germline V gene data show CDR1 as SGHRS and CDR2 as YFSETQ. This CDR3 region has 16 residues. The variable domain in full, completed from reference TRBV5-1 and TRBJ1-6, reads KAGVTQTPRYLIKTRGQQVTLSCSPISGHRSVSWYQQTPGQGLQFLFEYFSETQRNKGNFPGRFSGRQFSNSRSEMNVSTLELGDSALYLCASSLDGIRGNSPLHFGNGTRLTVT.

The V and J genes are TRBV5-1 and TRBJ2-5; D perhaps matches TRBD2 (5 bases). Looked up from germline, CDR1 is SGHRS and CDR2 is YFSETQ. V was clipped by 4 bases and J by 1 base, with 17 bases between them. The CDR3 length is 16 residues. CDR3 amino acids: CASSRSASGFQETQYF. As DNA, the CDR3 is TGCGCCAGCAGCCGATCAGCCAGCGGATTCCAAGAGACCCAGTACTTC. Filled out from reference TRBV5-1 and TRBJ2-5, the complete variable domain reads KAGVTQTPRYLIKTRGQQVTLSCSPISGHRSVSWYQQTPGQGLQFLFEYFSETQRNKGNFPGRFSGRQFSNSRSEMNVSTLELGDSALYLCASSRSASGFQETQYFGPGTRLLVL.

The chain links TRBV11-2 to TRBJ2-2, with TRBD1 as a possible D gene (6 bases). The CDR3 is made up of 15 amino acids. In germline, CDR1 is SGHAT, CDR2 FQNNGV. The germline V and J ends were trimmed by 4 bases and 7 bases, with 16 bases remaining between them. The chain's CDR3 is CASSSWDKGDGELFF. CDR3 nucleotide sequence: TGTGCCAGCAGCTCTTGGGACAAGGGGGACGGGGAGCTGTTTTTT.

The gene calls are TRBV1 and TRBJ1-6; TRBD1, the table's D call, lacks a check against the DNA. TRBV1 is termed a pseudogene. CDR3 size: 20 residues. The CDR3 DNA reads as TGCACCAGCAGCCAAGACCGACAGGGAGGTACCTTCGGGGATAATTCACCCCTCCACTTT. Encoded protein: CTSSQDRQGGTFGDNSPLHF.

Of note for this clone: The identical CDR3 is also encoded by other nucleotide sequences in the sample. The chain has TRBV5-1 and TRBJ1-1, with D unclear. V lost 5 bases and J lost 5, with 7 bases in between. The CDR3 is 11 amino acids. Per germline, CDR1 SGHRS and CDR2 YFSETQ. CDR3 region: CASSLGTEAFF. CDR3 nucleotides: TGCGCCAGCAGTCTTGGGACTGAAGCTTTCTTT.

This clone was seen more than once but under ten times. The CDR3 protein is CSVTLQENTEAFF. CDR3 DNA: TGCAGCGTCACACTACAGGAGAACACTGAAGCTTTCTTT. This chain joins TRBV29-1 and TRBJ1-1; TRBD1 might be the D (5 bases). The V end lost 6 bases, the J end lost 1 base, and 12 bases lay between the germline ends. This CDR3 region has 13 residues. The germline CDR1 and CDR2 sequences are SQVTM and ANQGSEA.

V usage is TRBV6-1 and J usage is TRBJ1-2; the match to TRBD1 covers 12 bases. The CDR3 length is 16 residues. CDR1 is MNHNS and CDR2 is SASEGT in the germline V gene. J was trimmed by 7 bases and V by 1 base; bases with no gene match: 7. CDR3 DNA sequence: TGTGCCAGCAGTGAAGGAGGGACAGGGGGCGCAGGTGGCTACACCTTC. This codes for CASSEGGTGGAGGYTF.